Listed below are T cell receptor beta chains from one sample, sequenced in a study of cytomegalovirus exposure and HLA in healthy donors. Sequencing used immunoSEQ multiplex PCR; TCRdb keeps in-frame clones, though not all of them. The sample consists of 110,000 to 150,000 clones, 55% to 80% of them appearing once. The sample was PBMCs. Receptors originate from a middle-aged woman in good health and CMV-seronegative. The CDR3 runs from the conserved cysteine through the conserved F or W. D genes are given only for firm matches. Not every row has a clone size; where given, it reads once, few, many or a size class.

clone_size: NA
v_call: TRBV11-2
j_call: TRBJ1-2
d_call: NA
cdr3_aa: CASSLALGVNYGYTF
cdr3_nt: TGTGCCAGCAGCTTAGCCCTGGGAGTTAACTATGGCTACACCTTC

clone_size: NA
v_call: TRBV19
j_call: TRBJ1-1
d_call: NA
cdr3_aa: CASSFLQGLGAEAFF
cdr3_nt: TGTGCCAGTAGTTTCCTCCAGGGGCTGGGGGCTGAAGCTTTCTTT

clone_size: once
v_call: TRBV27
j_call: TRBJ2-1
d_call: NA
cdr3_aa: CASSLWGPGNEQFF
cdr3_nt: TGTGCCAGCAGTTTATGGGGGCCGGGCAATGAGCAGTTCTTC

clone_size: NA
v_call: TRBV6-5
j_call: TRBJ1-1
d_call: TRBD1
cdr3_aa: CASRLIQGRAEAFF
cdr3_nt: TGTGCCAGCAGATTAATACAGGGGCGGGCTGAAGCTTTCTTT

clone_size: few
v_call: TRBV10-2
j_call: TRBJ1-5
d_call: NA
cdr3_aa: CASSGDRHQPQHF
cdr3_nt: TGCGCCAGCAGTGGAGACAGACATCAGCCCCAGCATTTT

clone_size: NA
v_call: TRBV27
j_call: TRBJ2-1
d_call: TRBD2
cdr3_aa: CASRLAGGLIMASSYNEQFF
cdr3_nt: TGTGCCAGCAGACTAGCGGGGGGGCTTATAATGGCGAGCTCCTACAATGAGCAGTTCTTC

clone_size: NA
v_call: TRBV7-8
j_call: TRBJ2-7
d_call: NA
cdr3_aa: CASSLGQHSYEQYF
cdr3_nt: TGTGCCAGCAGCTTAGGACAGCACTCCTACGAGCAGTACTTC

clone_size: few
v_call: TRBV2
j_call: TRBJ2-7
d_call: NA
cdr3_aa: CASRSSYEQYF
cdr3_nt: TGTGCCAGCCGGAGTAGTTACGAGCAGTACTTC

clone_size: once
v_call: TRBV19
j_call: TRBJ1-1
d_call: NA
cdr3_aa: CATQIGENTEAFF
cdr3_nt: TGTGCCACCCAAATCGGGGAGAACACTGAAGCTTTCTTT

clone_size: NA
v_call: TRBV18
j_call: TRBJ2-1
d_call: TRBD1
cdr3_aa: CASSPPDRGDNEQFF
cdr3_nt: TGTGCCAGCTCACCGCCGGACAGGGGGGACAATGAGCAGTTCTTC

clone_size: NA
v_call: TRBV4-1
j_call: TRBJ1-6
d_call: NA
cdr3_aa: CASSQDVVPPLHF
cdr3_nt: TGCGCCAGCAGCCAAGATGTAGTACCACCCCTCCACTTT

clone_size: NA
v_call: TRBV6-5
j_call: TRBJ1-1
d_call: TRBD1
cdr3_aa: CASSKDRGRGTEAFF
cdr3_nt: TGTGCCAGCAGCAAAGACAGGGGGCGCGGCACTGAAGCTTTCTTT

clone_size: NA
v_call: TRBV11-2
j_call: TRBJ2-3
d_call: TRBD2
cdr3_aa: CASSVTMVRGRVTDTQYF
cdr3_nt: TGTGCCAGCAGTGTTACGATGGTTCGGGGGAGGGTCACAGATACGCAGTATTTT

clone_size: NA
v_call: TRBV10-1
j_call: TRBJ2-7
d_call: TRBD1
cdr3_aa: CASSVAGTGDFQYF
cdr3_nt: TGCGCCAGCAGTGTCGCCGGGACAGGGGATTTTCAGTACTTC

clone_size: NA
v_call: TRBV6-5
j_call: TRBJ1-1
d_call: TRBD1
cdr3_aa: CASRSPGGAWPEAFF
cdr3_nt: TGTGCCAGCAGATCTCCAGGGGGCGCTTGGCCTGAAGCTTTCTTT

clone_size: once
v_call: TRBV7-9
j_call: TRBJ2-3
d_call: NA
cdr3_aa: CASSSGVGRGGADTQYF
cdr3_nt: TGTGCCAGCAGCTCGGGTGTGGGAAGGGGCGGGGCAGATACGCAGTATTTT

clone_size: NA
v_call: TRBV6-6
j_call: TRBJ1-5
d_call: NA
cdr3_aa: CASSSNRVVSNQPQHF
cdr3_nt: TGTGCCAGCAGTTCTAACAGGGTCGTTAGCAATCAGCCCCAGCATTTT

clone_size: NA
v_call: TRBV18
j_call: TRBJ1-1
d_call: NA
cdr3_aa: CASSPELNTEAFF
cdr3_nt: TGTGCCAGCTCACCAGAGTTGAACACTGAAGCTTTCTTT

clone_size: once
v_call: TRBV15
j_call: TRBJ2-5
d_call: TRBD2
cdr3_aa: CATSSRGGGETQYF
cdr3_nt: TGTGCCACCAGCTCCCGGGGGGGAGGTGAGACCCAGTACTTC

clone_size: NA
v_call: TRBV4-1
j_call: TRBJ2-2
d_call: TRBD1
cdr3_aa: CASSQGGTGVTGELFF
cdr3_nt: TGCGCCAGCAGCCAAGGGGGGACAGGGGTAACCGGGGAGCTGTTTTTT

clone_size: NA
v_call: TRBV5-1
j_call: TRBJ2-2
d_call: TRBD1
cdr3_aa: CASSLPPGQGSGELFF
cdr3_nt: TGCGCCAGCAGCTTGCCTCCGGGACAGGGATCCGGGGAGCTGTTTTTT

clone_size: NA
v_call: TRBV6-4
j_call: TRBJ2-7
d_call: TRBD2
cdr3_aa: CASRSGLAVSYEQYF
cdr3_nt: TGTGCCAGCCGCTCCGGACTAGCGGTATCCTACGAGCAGTACTTC

clone_size: few
v_call: TRBV6-1
j_call: TRBJ2-3
d_call: TRBD2
cdr3_aa: CASSETSGGADTQYF
cdr3_nt: TGTGCCAGCAGTGAAACTAGCGGGGGGGCAGATACGCAGTATTTT

clone_size: NA
v_call: TRBV7-9
j_call: TRBJ1-4
d_call: TRBD1
cdr3_aa: CASSFDRVGVINEKLFF
cdr3_nt: TGTGCCAGCAGCTTCGACAGGGTCGGCGTCATTAATGAAAAACTGTTTTTT

clone_size: once
v_call: TRBV7-6
j_call: TRBJ1-5
d_call: NA
cdr3_aa: CASSLGTDQPQHF
cdr3_nt: TGTGCCAGCAGCTTAGGGACAGATCAGCCCCAGCATTTT

clone_size: few
v_call: TRBV6-1
j_call: TRBJ1-6
d_call: TRBD1
cdr3_aa: CASSSDRGGPPLHF
cdr3_nt: TGTGCCAGCAGCTCGGACAGGGGTGGTCCCCCCCTCCACTTT

clone_size: NA
v_call: TRBV2
j_call: TRBJ1-1
d_call: NA
cdr3_aa: CASVKEGDTEAFF
cdr3_nt: TGTGCCAGCGTGAAAGAGGGCGACACTGAAGCTTTCTTT

clone_size: NA
v_call: TRBV4-1
j_call: TRBJ2-3
d_call: TRBD2
cdr3_aa: CASREAGGPYTQYF
cdr3_nt: TGCGCCAGCAGGGAGGCGGGGGGGCCATATACGCAGTATTTT